The sample holds a few counts of the clone carrying this TCR beta chain. This sample stems from a study of T-cell reconstitution after alpha-beta-depleted transplantation in children. The TCRbeta library incorporated unique molecular identifiers. One entry per CDR3 protein results from TCRdb running MiXCR on the PCR reads. The top ten hold around 5% of the sample, which has 780,000 or so distinct CDR3 sequences, roughly 15% seen once. The germline gives CDR1 MNHEY, CDR2 SMNVEV (reference sequence). This CDR3 comprises 14 residues. V lost 6 bases and J lost 10, with 21 bases in between. Sample: PBMCs, mostly from graft donor cells, taken 360 days after TCRalphabeta/CD19-depleted stem cell transplant. The rearrangement joins TRBV27 to TRBJ2-5; D perhaps matches TRBD1 (6 bases). This clonotype was sampled from a male patient between 5 and 17 years old who had a stem cell transplant for acute lymphoblastic leukemia, so the T cells may come from the graft donor. The CDR3 nucleotides are TGTGCCAGCAGCCCACTTTTAGACAGGATGGTCCAGTACTTC. As protein: CASSPLLDRMVQYF.